Listed below are T cell receptor beta chains from one sample, sequenced in a study of cytomegalovirus exposure and HLA in healthy donors. Some clones are missing from TCRdb's copy, which holds only in-frame ones; the method was immunoSEQ multiplex PCR. This sample has roughly 330,000 clones, with 87% found just once. Material: PBMCs. The receptors shown here come from a woman in her 30s in good health and CMV-seropositive. CDR3s include the opening cysteine and the closing phenylalanine or tryptophan. The D gene is left open where the match is weak. Clone sizes are given selectively: once, few, many, or a class where the clone is expanded.

abundance | d_gene | j_gene | v_gene | CDR3aa | CDR3nt
- | TRBD1 | TRBJ1-1 | TRBV28 | CASKTQGPTTGAFF | TGTGCCAGCAAAACACAGGGGCCAACAACGGGGGCTTTCTTT
- | - | TRBJ2-7 | TRBV4-3 | CASSQVRGSYEQYF | TGCGCCAGCAGCCAAGTTCGGGGGTCCTACGAGCAGTACTTC
- | TRBD1 | TRBJ1-1 | TRBV28 | CASSLGQLPSNTEAFF | TGTGCCAGCAGTTTGGGACAGCTACCCTCGAACACTGAAGCTTTCTTT
- | - | TRBJ1-3 | TRBV13 | CASSPPLGYSGNTIYF | TGTGCCAGCAGCCCCCCCCTGGGGTACTCTGGAAACACCATATATTTT
- | - | TRBJ1-1 | TRBV4-2 | CASSQAGQTNTEAFF | TGTGCCAGCAGCCAAGCCGGACAGACGAACACTGAAGCTTTCTTT
- | TRBD2 | TRBJ2-7 | TRBV5-6 | CASSFGGGAYEQYF | TGTGCCAGCAGCTTTGGCGGGGGGGCGTACGAGCAGTACTTC
- | TRBD2 | TRBJ2-3 | TRBV11-3 | CASSNPRLAGHSTDTQYF | TGTGCCAGCAGCAATCCCCGACTAGCGGGGCATAGCACAGATACGCAGTATTTT
- | TRBD2 | TRBJ2-7 | TRBV19 | CASSIPVVLAGRYEQYF | TGTGCCAGTAGTATACCGGTCGTACTAGCGGGGAGATACGAGCAGTACTTC
- | - | TRBJ1-1 | TRBV7-6 | CASSPHYGSPEAFF | TGTGCCAGCAGCCCCCATTATGGCTCTCCTGAAGCTTTCTTT
- | - | TRBJ1-4 | TRBV27 | CASRPATDSNEKLFF | TGTGCCAGCAGGCCTGCTACAGACTCTAATGAAAAACTGTTTTTT
- | - | TRBJ1-2 | TRBV27 | CASSLSYRSGYTF | TGTGCCAGCAGTTTATCCTACAGAAGCGGCTACACCTTC
few | - | TRBJ1-2 | TRBV18 | CASSPYVSDGYTF | TGTGCCAGCTCACCATATGTGTCTGATGGCTACACCTTC
- | TRBD1 | TRBJ1-4 | TRBV29-1 | CSATLGDRGLLNEKLFF | TGCAGCGCGACGTTAGGGGACAGGGGGCTTCTTAATGAAAAACTGTTTTTT
- | - | TRBJ2-3 | TRBV7-2 | CASSLVGGPTDTQYF | TGTGCCAGCAGCTTAGTAGGTGGTCCCACAGATACGCAGTATTTT
once | - | TRBJ2-7 | TRBV6-1 | CASRNSYEQYF | TGTGCCAGCAGGAACTCCTACGAGCAGTACTTC
- | - | TRBJ2-5 | TRBV5-4 | CASSLGWQQETQYF | TGTGCCAGCAGCTTGGGTTGGCAGCAAGAGACCCAGTACTTC
- | - | TRBJ1-4 | TRBV6-1 | CASVAVATNEKLFF | TGTGCCAGCGTGGCAGTCGCAACTAATGAAAAACTGTTTTTT
- | TRBD1 | TRBJ1-1 | TRBV7-2 | CASSVRQGAYTEAFF | TGTGCCAGCAGCGTCAGACAGGGGGCTTATACTGAAGCTTTCTTT
once | - | TRBJ2-7 | TRBV27 | CAARRGRSSYEQYF | TGTGCCGCTCGGCGGGGCAGGTCGTCCTACGAGCAGTACTTC
- | TRBD2 | TRBJ2-1 | TRBV5-4 | CASSWTSGGYNEQFF | TGTGCCAGCAGCTGGACTAGCGGGGGGTACAATGAGCAGTTCTTC
- | - | TRBJ2-2 | TRBV28 | CASSLTGELFF | TGTGCCAGCAGTTTAACTGGGGAGCTGTTTTTT
- | - | TRBJ1-1 | TRBV29-1 | CSVEDLAEAEAFF | TGCAGCGTTGAAGATCTGGCGGAGGCTGAAGCTTTCTTT
- | TRBD2 | TRBJ2-3 | TRBV27 | CASSLGTSGRMYF | TGTGCCAGCAGTTTAGGGACTAGCGGGAGAATGTATTTT
- | - | TRBJ1-3 | TRBV6-5 | CASSWGNSGNTIYF | TGTGCCAGCAGTTGGGGGAACTCTGGAAACACCATATATTTT
- | - | TRBJ1-1 | TRBV6-1 | CASSARPAGPENAEAFF | TGTGCCAGCAGTGCACGTCCTGCAGGGCCGGAGAACGCTGAAGCTTTCTTT
- | - | TRBJ1-2 | TRBV15 | CATSRPGLNYGYTF | TGTGCCACCAGCAGGCCCGGTCTCAACTATGGCTACACCTTC
- | - | TRBJ2-2 | TRBV4-1 | CASSHPWQNTGELFF | TGCGCCAGCAGCCACCCATGGCAGAACACCGGGGAGCTGTTTTTT
- | - | TRBJ1-2 | TRBV9 | CASRGTVYGYTF | TGTGCCAGCAGAGGGACGGTCTATGGCTACACCTTC
- | - | TRBJ1-2 | TRBV6-6 | CASTSGGYGYTF | TGTGCCAGCACTTCGGGGGGCTATGGCTACACCTTC
- | - | TRBJ2-3 | TRBV5-1 | CASGPSVADTQYF | TGCGCCAGCGGGCCAAGCGTTGCGGATACGCAGTATTTT
- | - | TRBJ2-1 | TRBV5-1 | CASSLISGVPDSEQFF | TGCGCCAGCAGCTTGATATCGGGAGTCCCGGATAGTGAGCAGTTCTTC
- | TRBD1 | TRBJ2-2 | TRBV7-2 | CASSTRQGIGELFF | TGTGCCAGCAGCACTAGACAGGGAATCGGGGAGCTGTTTTTT
- | - | TRBJ2-2 | TRBV27 | CASSLRGPGELFF | TGTGCCAGCAGTTTACGAGGGCCCGGGGAGCTGTTTTTT
- | - | TRBJ1-2 | TRBV19 | CASSIGTQYYGYTF | TGTGCCAGTAGTATTGGGACCCAGTACTATGGCTACACCTTC
- | - | TRBJ2-1 | TRBV4-3 | CASSQDSATNPYNEQFF | TGCGCCAGCAGCCAAGATAGTGCGACTAACCCTTACAATGAGCAGTTCTTC
- | - | TRBJ1-4 | TRBV27 | CASSAYVGSNEKLFF | TGTGCCAGCAGCGCCTACGTCGGATCTAATGAAAAACTGTTTTTT
- | - | TRBJ2-1 | TRBV7-9 | CASSSLGSNEQFF | TGTGCCAGCAGCTCGCTAGGGTCCAATGAGCAGTTCTTC
- | - | TRBJ2-5 | TRBV7-2 | CASSLEWETQYF | TGTGCCAGCAGCTTAGAGTGGGAGACCCAGTACTTC
- | TRBD1 | TRBJ1-1 | TRBV5-6 | CASRSIRAGTGGEAFF | TGTGCCAGCAGGTCTATTCGGGCTGGCACAGGGGGTGAAGCTTTCTTT
- | - | TRBJ1-3 | TRBV7-8 | CASSPSRDAGNTIYF | TGTGCCAGCAGCCCCTCCCGGGACGCTGGAAACACCATATATTTT
- | - | TRBJ2-7 | TRBV7-9 | CASSLRAGEGYEQYF | TGTGCCAGCAGCTTACGGGCAGGGGAAGGCTACGAGCAGTACTTC
- | - | TRBJ1-1 | TRBV28 | CASRPLNTEAFF | TGTGCCAGCAGACCACTGAACACTGAAGCTTTCTTT
- | - | TRBJ2-6 | TRBV15 | CATSRDFGRSGSGANVLTF | TGTGCCACCAGCAGAGATTTTGGACGGTCGGGCTCTGGGGCCAACGTCCTGACTTTC
once | - | TRBJ1-2 | TRBV25-1 | CASSEFEGASGYTF | TGTGCCAGCAGTGAGTTCGAAGGGGCCAGCGGCTACACCTTC
few | TRBD1 | TRBJ1-2 | TRBV29-1 | CSVDTGEFF | TGCAGCGTTGACACAGGGGAATTCTTC
once | TRBD1 | TRBJ1-4 | TRBV2 | CASTRGLGGQNEKLFF | TGTGCCAGCACCCGGGGGTTAGGGGGCCAGAATGAAAAACTGTTTTTT
- | TRBD2 | TRBJ2-7 | TRBV6-5 | CASTPGLAGYEQYF | TGTGCCAGCACCCCCGGACTAGCGGGCTACGAGCAGTACTTC
- | - | TRBJ2-6 | TRBV27 | CASSTFLSGANVLTF | TGTGCCAGCAGTACCTTTCTCTCTGGGGCCAACGTCCTGACTTTC
- | - | TRBJ1-5 | TRBV6-1 | CASTEARNQPQHF | TGTGCCAGCACGGAGGCTCGCAATCAGCCCCAGCATTTT
- | - | TRBJ2-2 | TRBV9 | CASSVAERRNTGELFF | TGTGCCAGCAGCGTAGCTGAGCGGCGGAACACCGGGGAGCTGTTTTTT
- | TRBD1 | TRBJ2-3 | TRBV27 | CASSLVRGRSTDTQYF | TGTGCCAGCAGTTTAGTAAGGGGGCGTAGCACAGATACGCAGTATTTT
- | TRBD1 | TRBJ1-1 | TRBV30 | CAWREETGDEAFF | TGTGCCTGGAGGGAAGAGACAGGGGATGAAGCTTTCTTT
- | - | TRBJ2-7 | TRBV18 | CASSPAGVGSYEQYF | TGTGCCAGCTCACCAGCAGGGGTGGGATCCTACGAGCAGTACTTC
- | TRBD1 | TRBJ2-7 | TRBV5-1 | CASSPTGVEQYF | TGCGCCAGCAGCCCCACAGGGGTCGAGCAGTACTTC
- | TRBD2 | TRBJ2-2 | TRBV4-3 | CASSQDLGLALTGELFF | TGCGCCAGCAGCCAAGATTTAGGACTAGCGCTCACCGGGGAGCTGTTTTTT
- | - | TRBJ2-3 | TRBV28 | CASSLAAGVTDTQYF | TGTGCCAGCAGTTTAGCGGCAGGGGTCACAGATACGCAGTATTTT
- | TRBD1 | TRBJ1-1 | TRBV5-1 | CASNEDRGTEAFF | TGCGCCAGCAACGAAGACAGGGGCACTGAAGCTTTCTTT
- | - | TRBJ2-5 | TRBV29-1 | CSVSDGETQYF | TGCAGCGTTTCGGACGGAGAGACCCAGTACTTC
- | - | TRBJ2-7 | TRBV28 | CASSSSSYEQYF | TGTGCCAGCAGTTCGAGCTCCTACGAGCAGTACTTC
once | - | TRBJ1-4 | TRBV6-1 | CASSEALGFNEKLFF | TGTGCCAGCAGTGAAGCCCTTGGCTTTAATGAAAAACTGTTTTTT